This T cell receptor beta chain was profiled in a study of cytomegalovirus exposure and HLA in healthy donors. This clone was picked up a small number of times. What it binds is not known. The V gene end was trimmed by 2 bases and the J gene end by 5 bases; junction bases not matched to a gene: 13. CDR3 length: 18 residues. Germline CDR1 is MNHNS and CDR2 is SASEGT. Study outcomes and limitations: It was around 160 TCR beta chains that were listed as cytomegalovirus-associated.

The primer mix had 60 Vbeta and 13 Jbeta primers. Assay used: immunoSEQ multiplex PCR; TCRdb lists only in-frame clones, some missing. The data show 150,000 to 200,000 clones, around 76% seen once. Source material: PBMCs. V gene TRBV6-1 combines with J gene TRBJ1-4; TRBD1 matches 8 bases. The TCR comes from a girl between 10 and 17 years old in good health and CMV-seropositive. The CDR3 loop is CASSEFFGGTGENEKLFF. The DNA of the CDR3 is TGTGCCAGCAGTGAATTTTTCGGGGGGACAGGCGAAAATGAAAAACTGTTTTTT.